This T cell receptor beta chain stems from a study of blood T cells in healthy people across ages. This CDR3 is built from 14 residues. Trimming took 1 base from V and 4 from J, leaving 10 bases between them. Germline V gene sequence: CDR1 MGHRA, CDR2 YSYEKL. For the second PCR, which ran for about 7 to 11 cycles, a sample-barcoded 5' primer and a J-beta primer mix were used. TCRdb re-called the 5' RACE reads with MiXCR, one entry per CDR3 protein. The sample lists about 1.6 million distinct CDR3 sequences; roughly a third were seen once. The sample comprised blood. The TCR sequence derives from a woman aged 25-40 years in good health. The rearrangement links TRBV4-1 to TRBJ1-2; D call uncertain. In nucleotides, the CDR3 is TGCGCCAGCAGCCAAGTGTCCCTCGGCTATGGCTACACCTTC. Amino acids: CASSQVSLGYGYTF.